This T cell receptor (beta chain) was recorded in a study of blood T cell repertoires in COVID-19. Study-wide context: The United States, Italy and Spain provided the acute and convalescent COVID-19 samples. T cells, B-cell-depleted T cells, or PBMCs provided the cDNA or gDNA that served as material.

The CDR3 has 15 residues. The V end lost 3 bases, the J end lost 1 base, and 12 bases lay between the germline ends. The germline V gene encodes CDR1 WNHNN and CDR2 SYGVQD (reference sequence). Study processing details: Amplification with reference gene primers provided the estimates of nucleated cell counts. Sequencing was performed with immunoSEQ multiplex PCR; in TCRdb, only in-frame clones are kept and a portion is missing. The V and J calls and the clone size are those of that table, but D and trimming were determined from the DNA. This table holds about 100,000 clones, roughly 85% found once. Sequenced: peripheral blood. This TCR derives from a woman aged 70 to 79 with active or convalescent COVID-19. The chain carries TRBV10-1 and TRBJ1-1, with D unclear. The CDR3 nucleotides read TGCGCCAGCAGTGATTCCTCACAGCCGAACACTGAAGCTTTCTTT. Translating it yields CASSDSSQPNTEAFF.